The entry that follows covers one TCR beta chain sequence. The target of this receptor is not known. No much larger clonotype is one base removed from it; base qualities were not supplied. TCRbeta CDR3 regions were amplified from genomic DNA using the immunoSEQ Assay, a bias-controlled multiplex PCR. Regarding the original processing steps: Nucleated cell counts per sample were estimated from amplification of reference gene primers within the assay. To quantify the absolute abundance of each unique TCRbeta CDR3 rearrangement, sequence reads were collapsed and filtered. Productive Simpson clonality was computed per sample as the square root of Simpson's diversity index over productive rearrangements. The table was pulled from immuneACCESS by TCRdb, which kept in-frame rearrangements only. Such tables lose some clones; where checked, under half of the loss comes from unresolved V genes, and the rest has no known cause. That table supplies the V and J calls and clone size; D and trimming were determined from the DNA. Present in this sample are about 24,000 clones, around 87% of which were seen just once. The ten largest make up 25% of the sample.

The source of the sample is a study of blood T cell repertoires in COVID-19 (TCRdb year 2020). With respect to the entire study: Samples from collaborators originated in the United States, Italy and Spain and spanned both the acute and convalescent phases of COVID-19. The samples were drawn from two sources: the first 160 participants of the ongoing ImmuneRACE study, and 1,200 or so subjects contributed by 6 global collaborators. The material from the prospective study consisted of cDNA or gDNA derived from T cells, B-cell-depleted T cells, or PBMCs. The dataset comprised deeply sampled blood TCRbeta repertoires from subjects exposed to, actively infected with, or recovered from COVID-19. The repertoires were released in a freely available public database meant as a resource for research on the immune response to SARS-CoV-2. Sample metadata almost always included a de-identified subject ID, COVID-19 status, age in years and sex. HLA class I and class II types, where available, came from metadata supplied by the sample provider rather than from assay-based typing. The study at large found these results: How much clinical and demographic metadata was included differed by source and by participant, and the metadata was provided uncurated.

Whole blood was collected in K2EDTA tubes by collaborating institutions according to the institutions' own protocols. Collaborator samples were shipped for TCRbeta analysis as frozen whole blood, isolated PBMCs, or DNA extracted from either sample type. Material: peripheral blood. This sequence was found in a human donor with active COVID-19. The donor label of this sample is uncertain.

The CDR3 protein: CASSSSGQNYEQYF. The nucleotide sequence is TGTGCCAGCAGCTCCTCGGGACAAAACTACGAGCAGTACTTC. The V gene is TRBV5-5 and the J gene is TRBJ2-7; a weak D assignment points to TRBD1 (6 bases agree). CDR1 and CDR2 are drawn from the germline V gene (reference sequence): SGHKS, YYEKEE. Deletion took 3 bases off V and 3 bases off J, with a span of 13 bases between the germline ends. From the cysteine up to the phenylalanine, the CDR3 has a length of 14 residues. The retained sequence is limited to the CDR3, 42 bases, with the frame set at the first base. Reference TRBV5-5 and TRBJ2-7 proteins supply the regions before and after the CDR3; the full variable domain is: DAGVTQSPTHLIKTRGQQVTLRCSPISGHKSVSWYQQVLGQGPQFIFQYYEKEERGRGNFPDRFSARQFPNYSSELNVNALLLGDSALYLCASSSSGQNYEQYFGPGTRLTVT.